Listed here is a single TCR beta chain. This clone was counted a single time. What antigen it recognizes has not been identified. No much larger clone is present one base from it, and per-base qualities are unavailable. The data were obtained in a study of blood T cell repertoires in COVID-19 (TCRdb year 2020). Regarding the study in general: Samples covering the acute and convalescent phases of COVID-19 were provided by collaborators in the United States, Italy and Spain. The material from the prospective study consisted of cDNA or gDNA derived from T cells, B-cell-depleted T cells, or PBMCs. The dataset comprised deeply sampled blood TCRbeta repertoires from subjects exposed to, actively infected with, or recovered from COVID-19. The repertoires were released in a freely available public database meant as a resource for research on the immune response to SARS-CoV-2. Samples came from the ongoing ImmuneRACE study (first 160 participants) plus 1,254 subjects from 6 global collaborators. The sample metadata nearly always contained a de-identified subject ID, COVID-19 status, age in years and sex. Where available, HLA class I and class II types were obtained from metadata supplied by the sample provider rather than from assay-based typing. Overall study results and their limits: Clinical and demographic metadata were provided uncurated, with the amount varying by source and participant.

One collaborating source in Seattle enrolled patients while the patients were actively infected and followed the patients over time throughout the course of disease. Whole blood was collected in K2EDTA tubes by collaborating institutions according to the institutions' own protocols. Collaborator samples were shipped for TCRbeta analysis as frozen whole blood, isolated PBMCs, or DNA extracted from either sample type. Ends trimmed: V by 1 base, J by 3 bases; bases unmatched to a gene: 7. The CDR3, from cysteine to phenylalanine, totals 16 residues. The entry retains the CDR3 DNA only, 48 bases that are in frame from base 1. As encoded in the germline V gene, CDR1 is KGHSH while CDR2 is LQKENI. TCRbeta CDR3 regions were amplified from genomic DNA using the immunoSEQ Assay, a bias-controlled multiplex PCR. As for the original processing: The number of nucleated cells in each sample was estimated from the amplification of reference gene primers within the assay. To quantify the absolute abundance of each unique TCRbeta CDR3 rearrangement, sequence reads were collapsed and filtered. For each sample, productive Simpson clonality was calculated by taking the square root of Simpson's diversity index across productive rearrangements. In its TCRdb copy, this immuneACCESS table keeps in-frame sequences only and misses some clones. Where compared with another copy, unresolved V genes explain less than half of these, and the others have no known cause. V and J calls and clone size come straight from that table; D and trimming were deduced from the DNA. This sample comprises about 170,000 clones, 84% of them detected only once. In total, the top ten clones hold less than 3.5% of the sample.

This sequence originates from an elderly woman with COVID-19, enrolled during active disease. The sequenced material came from peripheral blood. The chain links TRBV18 with TRBJ2-7; 9 nucleotides in the junction match TRBD1. Read as DNA, the sequence is TGTGCCAGCTCACCACTCTCGGGACAGGGAGACTACGAGCAGTACTTC. Its translation is CASSPLSGQGDYEQYF.